This TCR beta chain was profiled in a study of cytomegalovirus exposure and HLA in healthy donors. Study findings and constraints: The investigators catalogued 150 to 200 TCR beta chains as cytomegalovirus-associated.

This clone was found once. Its antigen is undetermined. These donors were members of the approximately 110-subject validation cohort, a group separate from the roughly 670-subject first cohort. V shed 5 bases, J shed 5 bases, and the junction held 10 bases outside the gene matches. There are 15 residues in the CDR3. Germline CDR1 and CDR2: SGHVS and FNYEAQ. Method: immunoSEQ multiplex PCR; TCRdb's copy keeps in-frame clones and lacks some. In the table there are 250,000 or so clones, just under 90% of which are singletons. The rearrangement links TRBV7-6 to TRBJ2-5, with 8 bases aligning to TRBD2. The receptor comes from a man younger than 30 in good health and CMV-seronegative. The sequenced sample was PBMCs. Here the CDR3 DNA reads TGTGCCAGCAGCAGTTTAGCGGGAACCTCGGAGACCCAGTACTTC. Its translation is CASSSLAGTSETQYF. The full variable domain, with the rest looked up from reference TRBV7-6 and TRBJ2-5, is GAGVSQSPRYKVTKRGQDVALRCDPISGHVSLYWYRQALGQGPEFLTYFNYEAQQDKSGLPNDRFSAERPEGSISTLTIQRTEQRDSAMYRCASSSLAGTSETQYFGPGTRLLVL.